This T cell receptor (beta chain) was captured by sequencing in a study of early T cells in non-severe SARS-CoV-2 infection. At the level of the study: Chains stayed unpaired after sequencing of bulk RNA from unsorted whole blood. Findings and limits, study-wide: Lookups in VDJdb leaned toward anti-spike CD8 responses and missed private and CD4 specificities.

CDR3 length: 13 amino acids. CDR1 and CDR2 (germline): ENHRY, SYGVKD. The V and J ends lost 6 bases and 1 base respectively, with 10 bases between them. In this sample, this clonotype turned up a few times. Antigen specificity is unknown. Unique molecular identifiers were added to individual cDNA molecules. MiXCR was run by TCRdb on the 5' RACE reads, yielding one entry per CDR3 protein. The table includes under 85,000 distinct CDR3 sequences, approximately 12% detected once. The source is an adult who was a healthcare worker with PCR-confirmed SARS-CoV-2 infection or an uninfected control (not recorded which). The donor label of this sample is uncertain. The material sequenced was whole blood, taken at baseline. The chain links TRBV10-3 to TRBJ2-7; TRBD1 or TRBD2 may be the D gene (5 bases each). The chain's CDR3 is CAISRGPSYEQYF. The CDR3 nucleotides are TGTGCCATCAGCCGGGGCCCTTCCTACGAGCAGTACTTC.